The 21 T cell receptor beta chains given below trace back to one sample, sequenced in a study of T cells in Graves' hyperthyroidism and ophthalmopathy. TCR beta CDR3 sequences were amplified from RNA transcripts. A first-round RT-PCR of the TCR CDR3 used the HTBI primer set. TCRdb re-derived calls from the multiplex PCR reads in MiXCR, one entry per CDR3 protein. Among fewer than 600,000 distinct CDR3 sequences listed, roughly 15% were seen once. Sequences were obtained from blood. The receptor source for this set is a woman aged 40 to 50 with Graves' hyperthyroidism.

This clonotype was observed a handful of times. The CDR3 DNA follows: TGCGCCAGCAGCCAAGCTCAGGGATACCTGAACACCGGGGAGCTGTTTTTT. Residues: CASSQAQGYLNTGELFF. The chain employs TRBV4-1 and TRBJ2-2; a weak D match, TRBD1 (5 bases). The V end was cut by 1 base, the J end by 1 base, with 13 bases between. CDR1 and CDR2 (germline): MGHRA, YSYEKL. CDR3 length: 17 residues.

This clonotype has a count of ten or more. CDR3 protein: CASSQDREHNEQFF. As DNA, the CDR3 is TGTGCCAGCAGCCAGGACAGGGAACACAATGAGCAGTTCTTC. The chain recombines TRBV7-8 with TRBJ2-1; 8 nucleotides agree with TRBD1. This CDR3 comprises 14 residues. CDR1 is SGHVS, CDR2 FQNEAQ, per germline. V lost 5 bases and J lost 5; bases outside the gene matches: 5.

This clonotype appeared a few times. For the CDR3, the DNA is TGTGCCAGTAGTATAGATCGTCAGGCTTCACCCCTCCACTTT. Its protein is CASSIDRQASPLHF. The chain links TRBV19 to TRBJ1-6; no firm D call. The V gene lost 0 bases and the J gene lost 9 bases, with 9 bases spanning the gap. Germline V lookup: CDR1 LNHDA, CDR2 SQIVND (reference sequence). This CDR3 comprises 14 residues.

Turning to this clonotype: A junction end diverges from the germline sequence, so it may reflect a read error. The chain links TRBV6-1 to TRBJ2-1; TRBD2 matches 8 bases. This CDR3 has 17 residues. Germline CDR1 reads MNHNS; CDR2 reads SASEGT. As DNA, the CDR3 is TGCGCCGGCAGTAACCCCCCGGGACTAGGTTACGTCAGTGAGCAGTTCTTC. It encodes CAGSNPPGLGYVSEQFF.

The chain uses TRBV6-1 and TRBJ2-6; weak D call: TRBD1 (6 bases). The CDR3 runs to 19 residues. The V end lost 5 bases, the J end lost 0 bases, and 20 bases lay between the germline ends. Germline CDR1 reads MNHNS; CDR2 reads SASEGT. CDR3 region: CASSKRQAFLNSGANVLTF. The CDR3 region has the DNA TGTGCCAGCAGTAAAAGACAGGCCTTTCTTAACTCTGGGGCCAACGTCCTGACTTTC.

Many counts were recorded for this clonotype. The V and J genes are TRBV24-1 and TRBJ1-1; D gene uncertain. The CDR3 totals 13 residues. Deletions cut 0 bases from V and 7 bases from J, with 8 bases between. CDR1 and CDR2 (germline): KGHDR, SFDVKD. The CDR3 protein is CATSDLRQNEAFF. The DNA for the CDR3 is TGTGCCACCAGTGATTTGAGGCAGAATGAAGCTTTCTTT.

This clonotype was counted at least ten times. The J gene is TRBJ1-1, the V gene TRBV18; D gene unclear. V lost 2 bases and J lost 0, with 7 bases in between. Germline CDR1 reads KGHSH; CDR2 reads LQKENI. The CDR3 runs 14 residues. The CDR3 DNA sequence: TGTGCCAGCTCACCAAGCCGATTGAACACTGAAGCTTTCTTT. Translating gives CASSPSRLNTEAFF.

The gene calls are TRBV6-1 and TRBJ2-7, with 7 bases that match TRBD1. Germline trimming cut 5 bases from V and 5 bases from J; bases unmatched to any gene: 9. CDR1 MNHNS and CDR2 SASEGT come from the germline V gene. This CDR3 comprises 14 residues. In nucleotides, the CDR3 is TGTGCCAGCAGTCTCCGGGACAGAGGAGACGAGCAGTACTTC. Encoded protein: CASSLRDRGDEQYF.

This clonotype was observed many times. The J gene is TRBJ2-5, the V gene TRBV11-3; 14 bases map to TRBD2. CDR1 and CDR2 from the germline V gene are SGHNT and YENEEA. J was trimmed by 7 bases and V by 5 bases; bases with no gene match: 6. This CDR3 is built from 15 residues. CDR3 loop: CASSAGLAGAGTQYF. The DNA of the CDR3 is TGTGCCAGCAGCGCGGGACTAGCGGGAGCCGGGACCCAGTACTTC.

This clonotype was recorded many times. The chain has TRBV30 and TRBJ2-7; the D gene is possibly TRBD1 (5 bases). Trimming took 0 bases from V and 0 from J, leaving 15 bases between them. The CDR3 runs to 16 residues. In germline, CDR1 is GTSNPN, CDR2 SVGIG (reference sequence). CDR3 protein: CAWSVPQGFSSYEQYF. In nucleotides, the CDR3 is TGTGCCTGGAGTGTACCCCAGGGCTTTAGCTCCTACGAGCAGTACTTC.

Concerning this clonotype: Since a much larger clone is just one base distant, this may be a read error. The genes are TRBV11-2 and TRBJ2-7; 10 nucleotides match TRBD2. Germline V CDR1 and CDR2: SGHAT, FQNNGV. After removal of 4 bases from V and 7 bases from J, the junction contained 10 bases not matched to a gene. The CDR3 length is 15 residues. The CDR3 DNA follows: TGTGCCAGCAGCTCCCAACTAGCGGGACGATTGGAGCAGTACTTC. It translates to CASSSQLAGRLEQYF.

There are a few counts of this clonotype. The rearrangement joins TRBV28 to TRBJ1-5; D perhaps matches TRBD1 (6 bases). The CDR3 length is 16 residues. Germline values: CDR1 MDHEN, CDR2 SYDVKM. V was trimmed by 5 bases and J by 0 bases, leaving 14 bases between them. The CDR3 region is CASSLSTGHSNQPQHF. CDR3 DNA sequence: TGTGCCAGCAGTCTCTCGACAGGCCATAGCAATCAGCCCCAGCATTTT.

This rearrangement joins TRBV3-1 to TRBJ2-2; TRBD1 agrees at 9 bases. V shed 4 bases, J shed 7 bases, and the junction held 10 bases outside the gene matches. Germline-derived CDR1 and CDR2 are LGHDT and YNNKEL (reference sequence). There are 16 residues in the CDR3. The CDR3 loop reads CASSPTGGSVGGELFF. In DNA, the CDR3 is TGTGCCAGCAGCCCGACAGGGGGTTCTGTGGGCGGGGAGCTGTTTTTT.

This clonotype has a count of ten or more. This chain joins TRBV13 and TRBJ2-7; 7 bases line up with TRBD1. The CDR3 is 14 amino acids. With 5 bases clipped from V and 0 bases from J, the junction kept 4 bases outside the gene matches. Per the germline V gene, CDR1 is PRHDT and CDR2 is FYEKMQ (reference sequence). CDR3 sequence reads: CASSIRDSSYEQYF. In DNA, the CDR3 is TGTGCCAGCAGCATCCGGGACAGCTCCTACGAGCAGTACTTC.

This clonotype occurred many times. The rearrangement joins TRBV2 to TRBJ2-7; TRBD2 aligns across 14 bases. The CDR3 runs 16 residues. Germline lookup yields CDR1 SNHLY and CDR2 FYNNEI. V lost 3 bases and J lost 4; bases outside the gene matches: 5. The CDR3 loop reads CASSDPGTSGGYEQYF. In DNA, the CDR3 is TGTGCCAGCAGTGATCCAGGGACTAGCGGGGGTTACGAGCAGTACTTC.

This clonotype was seen a handful of times. A much larger clone is a single base away; this may be a read error. The rearrangement links TRBV6-1 to TRBJ1-5; tentative D call: TRBD1 (6 bases). CDR3 length: 16 residues. Looked up from germline, CDR1 is MNHNS and CDR2 is SASEGT. With 6 bases removed from V and 3 bases from J, the gap between germline ends came to 18 bases. The CDR3 loop is CASSPGGARDNQPQHF. The CDR3, as DNA: TGTGCCAGCAGCCCGGGGGGGGCGCGAGACAATCAGCCCCAGCATTTT.

In this sample, this clonotype turned up a few times. V is TRBV7-3 and J is TRBJ2-3; 8 nucleotides agree with TRBD1. This CDR3 is built from 15 residues. Germline values: CDR1 SGHTA, CDR2 FQGTGA. With V trimmed by 0 bases and J by 6 bases, 5 bases remained unmatched. CDR3 nucleotide sequence: TGTGCCAGCAGCTTAACTGACAGGGGACCGGATACGCAGTATTTT. Encoded protein: CASSLTDRGPDTQYF.

The rearrangement links TRBV20-1 to TRBJ1-4; 7 bases match TRBD1. With 6 bases clipped from V and 4 bases from J, the junction kept 11 bases outside the gene matches. Germline assignment: CDR1 DFQATT and CDR2 SNEGSKA (reference sequence). The CDR3 has 15 amino acids. The CDR3 loop reads CSAPRGGGVNEKLFF. Here the CDR3 DNA reads TGCAGTGCCCCCAGGGGGGGGGGTGTTAATGAAAAACTGTTTTTT.

V and J are TRBV5-1 and TRBJ2-3; 7 bases are shared with TRBD2. Germline-derived CDR1 and CDR2 are SGHRS and YFSETQ. The junction had 9 bases not matched to a gene; V was cut back by 4 bases and J by 4 bases. The CDR3 is 15 residues long. The CDR3 spells CASSLFGGGSDTQYF. As DNA, the CDR3 is TGCGCCAGCAGCCTATTTGGGGGAGGGTCAGATACGCAGTATTTT.

This clonotype has at least ten counts. The V call is TRBV12-3 or TRBV12-4, the J call TRBJ2-3, with 11 bases that match TRBD2. Trimming cost V 1 base and J 3 bases; bases outside gene matches: 6. This CDR3 spans 17 amino acids. CDR3 sequence (DNA): TGTGCCAGCAGTTTAGATGGGACTAGCGGAGGGACAGATACGCAGTATTTT. This encodes CASSLDGTSGGTDTQYF.

This clonotype was recorded at least ten times. V gene TRBV3-1 combines with J gene TRBJ2-7, with 7 positions matching TRBD2. The V and J ends lost 4 bases and 8 bases, in that order; junction bases with no gene match: 11. The CDR3 length is 14 residues. CDR1 and CDR2 (germline): LGHDT, YNNKEL (reference sequence). The CDR3 loop is CASSPDGTTGKQYF. The CDR3 nucleotides are TGTGCCAGCAGCCCTGATGGGACTACAGGCAAGCAGTACTTC.